This T cell receptor beta chain was sequenced during a study of blood T cells in healthy people across ages. The CDR3 is made up of 15 amino acids. V dropped 4 bases and J dropped 0; count of bases not matched to a gene: 3. Germline CDR1 reads LGHDT; CDR2 reads YNNKEL (reference sequence). Then a second PCR, running about 7 to 11 cycles, was carried out with a sample-barcoded 5' primer and a J-beta primer mix. Each cDNA molecule received a tag from a template-switch adaptor that had 12 random nucleotides. MiXCR was run by TCRdb on the 5' RACE reads, yielding one entry per CDR3 protein. The repertoire holds 850,000 to 1,000,000 distinct CDR3 sequences, with roughly 50% as singletons. Isolating PBMCs gave at least 6 million of these cells per sample. Every sample gave at least 5.5 micrograms of total RNA when it was extracted.

The specimen sequenced was blood. The clonotype comes from a man aged 30 to 45 in good health. The V and J genes are TRBV3-1 and TRBJ1-3; 7 bases align to TRBD1. This CDR3 reads CASSPGQSSGNTIYF. The CDR3 nucleotides are TGTGCCAGCAGCCCGGGACAGAGCTCTGGAAACACCATATATTTT.